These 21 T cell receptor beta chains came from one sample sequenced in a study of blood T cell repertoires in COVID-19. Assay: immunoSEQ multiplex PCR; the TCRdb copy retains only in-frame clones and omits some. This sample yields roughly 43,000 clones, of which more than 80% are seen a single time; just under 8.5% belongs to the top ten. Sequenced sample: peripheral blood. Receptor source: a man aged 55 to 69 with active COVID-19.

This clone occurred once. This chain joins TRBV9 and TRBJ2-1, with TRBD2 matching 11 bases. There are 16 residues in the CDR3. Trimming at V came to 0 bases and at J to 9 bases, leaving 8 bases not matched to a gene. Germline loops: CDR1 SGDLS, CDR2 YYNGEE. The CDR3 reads CASSVVVGLAGSEQFF. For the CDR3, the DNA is TGTGCCAGCAGCGTAGTAGTAGGACTAGCGGGTAGTGAGCAGTTCTTC.

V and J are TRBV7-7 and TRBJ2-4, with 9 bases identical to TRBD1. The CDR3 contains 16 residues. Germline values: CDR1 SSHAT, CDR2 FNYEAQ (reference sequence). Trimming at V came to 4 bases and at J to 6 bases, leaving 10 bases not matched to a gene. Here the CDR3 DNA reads TGTGCCAGCAGCTCGACAGGGGGAGAGGTGGCAAACATTCAGTACTTC. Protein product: CASSSTGGEVANIQYF.

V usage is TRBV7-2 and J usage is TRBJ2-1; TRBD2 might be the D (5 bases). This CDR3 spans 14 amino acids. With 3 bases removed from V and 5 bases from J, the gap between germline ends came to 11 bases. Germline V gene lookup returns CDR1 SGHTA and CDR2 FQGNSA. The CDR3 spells CASSFRTGNNEQFF. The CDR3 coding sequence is TGTGCCAGCAGCTTTCGGACTGGCAACAATGAGCAGTTCTTC.

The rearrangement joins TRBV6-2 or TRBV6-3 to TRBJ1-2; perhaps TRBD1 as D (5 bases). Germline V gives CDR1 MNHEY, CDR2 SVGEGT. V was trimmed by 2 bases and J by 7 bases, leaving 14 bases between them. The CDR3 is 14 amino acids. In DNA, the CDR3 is TGTGCCAGCAGTTACACCCTTAGGACATCTGGCTACACCTTC. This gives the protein CASSYTLRTSGYTF.

As DNA, the CDR3 is TGTGCCAGCAGCCTCAGGCCCTCGGACACTGAAGCTTTCTTT. As protein: CASSLRPSDTEAFF. This chain joins TRBV9 and TRBJ1-1; the D is unclear. The length of the CDR3 is 14 residues. Trimming pared 4 bases from V and 3 bases from J, leaving 13 bases between. Germline loops: CDR1 SGDLS, CDR2 YYNGEE.

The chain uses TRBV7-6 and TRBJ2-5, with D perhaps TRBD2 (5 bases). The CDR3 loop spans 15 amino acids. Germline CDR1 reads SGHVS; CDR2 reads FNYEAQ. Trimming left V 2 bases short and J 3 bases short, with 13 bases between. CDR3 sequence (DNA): TGTGCCAGCAGCTTATCCGGGGTCAGAGAAGAGACCCAGTACTTC. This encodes CASSLSGVREETQYF.

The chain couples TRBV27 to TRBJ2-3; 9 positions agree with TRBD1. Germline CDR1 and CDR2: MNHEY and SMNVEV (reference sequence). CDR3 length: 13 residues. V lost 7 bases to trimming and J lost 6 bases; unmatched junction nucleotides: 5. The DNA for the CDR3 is TGTGCCAGCACCCCGGGACAGGGCGATACGCAGTATTTT. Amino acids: CASTPGQGDTQYF.

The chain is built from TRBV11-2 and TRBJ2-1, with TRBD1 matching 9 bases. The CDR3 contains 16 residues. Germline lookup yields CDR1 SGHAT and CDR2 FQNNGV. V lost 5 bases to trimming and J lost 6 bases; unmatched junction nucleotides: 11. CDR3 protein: CASSLQGADYFNEQFF. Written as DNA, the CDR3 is TGTGCCAGCAGCCTACAGGGGGCTGATTATTTCAATGAGCAGTTCTTC.

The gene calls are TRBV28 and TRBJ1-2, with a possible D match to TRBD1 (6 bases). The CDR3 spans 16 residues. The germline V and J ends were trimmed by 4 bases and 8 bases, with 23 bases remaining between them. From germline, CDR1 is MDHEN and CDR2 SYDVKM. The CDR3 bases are TGTGCCAGCAGTTCCAGGGGCGTATGGCCCCTAGGGGGCTACACCTTC. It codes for CASSSRGVWPLGGYTF.

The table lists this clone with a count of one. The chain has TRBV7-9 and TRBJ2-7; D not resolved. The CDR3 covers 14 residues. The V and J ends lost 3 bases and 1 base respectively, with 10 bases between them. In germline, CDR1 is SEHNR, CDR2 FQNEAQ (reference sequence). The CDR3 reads CASSLGHQSYEQYF. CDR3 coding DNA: TGTGCCAGCAGCTTGGGCCACCAGTCCTACGAGCAGTACTTC.

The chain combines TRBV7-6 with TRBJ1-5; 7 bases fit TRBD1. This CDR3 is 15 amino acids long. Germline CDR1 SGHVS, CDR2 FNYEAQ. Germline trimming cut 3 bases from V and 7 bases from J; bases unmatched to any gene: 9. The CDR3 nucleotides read TGTGCCAGCAGCTTCGCTACAGGGGAAGGGCAGCCCCAGCATTTT. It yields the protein CASSFATGEGQPQHF.

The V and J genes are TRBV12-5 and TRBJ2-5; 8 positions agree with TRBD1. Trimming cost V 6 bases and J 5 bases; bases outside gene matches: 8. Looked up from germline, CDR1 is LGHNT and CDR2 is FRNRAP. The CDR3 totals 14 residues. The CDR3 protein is CASGQSGGLETQYF. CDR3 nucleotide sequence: TGTGCTAGTGGCCAATCAGGGGGCTTGGAGACCCAGTACTTC.

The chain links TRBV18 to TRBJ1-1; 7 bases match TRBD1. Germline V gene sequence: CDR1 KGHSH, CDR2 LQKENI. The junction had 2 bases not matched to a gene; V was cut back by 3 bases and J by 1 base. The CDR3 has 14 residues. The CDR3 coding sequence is TGTGCCAGCTCACCCGGGACAGAGAACACTGAAGCTTTCTTT. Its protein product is CASSPGTENTEAFF.

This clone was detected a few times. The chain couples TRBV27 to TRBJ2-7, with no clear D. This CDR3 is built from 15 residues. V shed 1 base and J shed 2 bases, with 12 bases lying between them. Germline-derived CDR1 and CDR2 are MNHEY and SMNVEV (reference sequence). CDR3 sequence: CASSLYRLAAYEQYF. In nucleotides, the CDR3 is TGTGCCAGCAGTTTATACCGACTGGCCGCCTACGAGCAGTACTTC.

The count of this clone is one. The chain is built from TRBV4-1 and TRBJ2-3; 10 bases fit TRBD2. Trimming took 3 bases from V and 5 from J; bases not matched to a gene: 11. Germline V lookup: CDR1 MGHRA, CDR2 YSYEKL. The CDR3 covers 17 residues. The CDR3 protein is CASSQVSAGGLLDTQYF. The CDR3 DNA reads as TGCGCCAGCAGCCAGGTGTCAGCGGGAGGGCTCCTAGATACGCAGTATTTT.

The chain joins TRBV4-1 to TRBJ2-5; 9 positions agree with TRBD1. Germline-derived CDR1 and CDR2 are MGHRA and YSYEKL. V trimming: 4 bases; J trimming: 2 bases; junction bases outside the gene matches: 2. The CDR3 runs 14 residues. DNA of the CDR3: TGCGCCAGCAGCCTGGACAGGGGACAAGAGACCCAGTACTTC. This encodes CASSLDRGQETQYF.

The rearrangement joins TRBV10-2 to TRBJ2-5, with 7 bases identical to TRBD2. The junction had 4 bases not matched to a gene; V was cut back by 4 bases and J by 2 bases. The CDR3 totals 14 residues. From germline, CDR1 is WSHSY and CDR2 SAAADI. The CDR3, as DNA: TGCGCCAGCAGTGGCGGGGGTTATCAAGAGACCCAGTACTTC. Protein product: CASSGGGYQETQYF.

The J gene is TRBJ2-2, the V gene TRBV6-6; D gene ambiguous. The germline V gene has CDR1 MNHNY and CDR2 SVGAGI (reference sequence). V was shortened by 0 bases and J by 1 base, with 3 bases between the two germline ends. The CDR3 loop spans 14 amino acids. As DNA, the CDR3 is TGTGCCAGCAGTTACTCGAGGAACACCGGGGAGCTGTTTTTT. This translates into CASSYSRNTGELFF.

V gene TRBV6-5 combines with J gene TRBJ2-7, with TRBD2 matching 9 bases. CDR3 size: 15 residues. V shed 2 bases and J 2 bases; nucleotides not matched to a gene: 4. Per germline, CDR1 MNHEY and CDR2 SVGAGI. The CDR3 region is CASSYKTSGAYEQYF. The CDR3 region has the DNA TGTGCCAGCAGTTACAAGACTAGCGGAGCCTACGAGCAGTACTTC.

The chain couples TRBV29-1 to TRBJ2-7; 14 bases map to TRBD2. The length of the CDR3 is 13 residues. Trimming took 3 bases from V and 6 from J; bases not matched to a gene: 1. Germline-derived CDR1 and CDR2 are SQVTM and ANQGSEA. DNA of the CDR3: TGCAGCGTTGATGGACTAGCGGGAGGCGAGCAGTACTTC. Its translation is CSVDGLAGGEQYF.

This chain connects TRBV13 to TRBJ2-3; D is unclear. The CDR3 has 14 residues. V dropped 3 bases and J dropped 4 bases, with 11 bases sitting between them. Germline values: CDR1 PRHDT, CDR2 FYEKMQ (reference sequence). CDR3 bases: TGTGCCAGCAGCTTTCCTCGCGGCTCAGATACGCAGTATTTT. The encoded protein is CASSFPRGSDTQYF.